The 18 T cell receptor beta chains listed next were all sequenced from one sample in a study of blood T cell repertoires in COVID-19. TCRdb's table, derived via immunoSEQ multiplex PCR, lists solely in-frame clones and lacks some. The table has around 170,000 clones, roughly 78% seen once. The source material was peripheral blood. The receptors were gathered from a man in his 70s with active or convalescent COVID-19.

The chain uses TRBV14 and TRBJ2-2, with D perhaps TRBD1 (5 bases). This CDR3 comprises 13 residues. Germline V CDR1 and CDR2: SGHDN, FVKESK. The ends were cut back, 0 bases at V and 8 bases at J, with 7 bases in the middle. The CDR3 reads CASSQDQGGELFF. DNA for the CDR3: TGTGCCAGCAGCCAAGATCAGGGAGGGGAGCTGTTTTTT.

This clone was observed at least ten times. The rearrangement joins TRBV28 to TRBJ1-6; D not resolved. CDR3 length: 15 residues. Trimming removed 4 bases from V and 9 bases from J, with 16 bases in between. Germline values: CDR1 MDHEN, CDR2 SYDVKM. The CDR3 nucleotides are TGTGCCAGCAGTTCGGGTGGCGCTATGGGTTCACCCCTCCACTTT. This gives the protein CASSSGGAMGSPLHF.

V usage is TRBV6-1 and J usage is TRBJ1-3, with D hard to call. The CDR3 is 15 residues long. V was cut by 1 base and J by 4 bases, with 11 bases left in between. Germline CDR1 is MNHNS and CDR2 is SASEGT. The CDR3 nucleotides read TGTGCCAGCAGTGAAGTTGAGGGAATAGGAAACACCATATATTTT. Its translation is CASSEVEGIGNTIYF.

This chain joins TRBV5-8 and TRBJ1-1; 9 bases fit TRBD1. Losses at the gene ends were 4 bases for V and 11 bases for J; bases not matched to a gene: 9. The CDR3 runs to 13 residues. The V gene's germline CDR1 is SGHTS and CDR2 YDEGEE. The chain's CDR3 is CASSPWDRADAFF. CDR3 sequence (DNA): TGTGCCAGCAGCCCTTGGGACAGGGCGGACGCTTTCTTT. Full variable domain (outside the CDR3, taken from reference TRBV5-8 and TRBJ1-1): EAGVTQSPTHLIKTRGQQATLRCSPISGHTSVYWYQQALGLGLQFLLWYDEGEERNRGNFPPRFSGRQFPNYSSELNVNALELEDSALYLCASSPWDRADAFFGQGTRLTVV.

J is TRBJ2-7 and V is TRBV5-1; D remains unclear. The CDR3 length is 13 residues. The germline V gene encodes CDR1 SGHRS and CDR2 YFSETQ. Trimming took 0 bases from V and 0 from J, leaving 4 bases between them. CDR3 residues: CASSLGASYEQYF. CDR3 DNA sequence: TGCGCCAGCAGCTTGGGGGCCTCCTACGAGCAGTACTTC.

The gene calls are TRBV27 and TRBJ1-4, with D tentatively TRBD1 (5 bases). CDR3 length equals 15 residues. With 3 bases removed from V and 10 bases from J, the gap between germline ends came to 18 bases. In germline, CDR1 is MNHEY, CDR2 SMNVEV (reference sequence). The CDR3: CASSFRPGGEGKLFF. CDR3 nucleotide sequence: TGTGCCAGCAGTTTCCGGCCTGGAGGGGAGGGAAAACTGTTTTTT. Full variable domain (remainder filled in from reference TRBV27 and TRBJ1-4): EAQVTQNPRYLITVTGKKLTVTCSQNMNHEYMSWYRQDPGLGLRQIYYSMNVEVTDKGDVPEGYKVSRKEKRNFPLILESPSPNQTSLYFCASSFRPGGEGKLFFGSGTQLSVL.

This chain connects TRBV7-9 to TRBJ1-1; TRBD1 matches 8 bases. The length of the CDR3 is 14 residues. Germline V gene data show CDR1 as SEHNR and CDR2 as FQNEAQ (reference sequence). V lost 5 bases and J lost 1; bases outside the gene matches: 3. For the CDR3, the DNA is TGTGCCAGCAGCACCGGGACAGGGAACACTGAAGCTTTCTTT. Its protein is CASSTGTGNTEAFF.

This sequence joins TRBV9 and TRBJ1-2; D remains unclear. The CDR3 runs to 12 residues. The germline CDR1 and CDR2 sequences are SGDLS and YYNGEE. The V end lost 4 bases, the J end lost 8 bases, and 12 bases lay between the germline ends. The DNA of the CDR3 is TGTGCCAGCAGCACGACGGGGATGGGCTACACCTTC. This encodes CASSTTGMGYTF.

The genes are TRBV11-2 and TRBJ2-6; possibly TRBD1 for D (6 bases). Per the germline V gene, CDR1 is SGHAT and CDR2 is FQNNGV. The CDR3 is 19 amino acids. Trimming left V 3 bases short and J 2 bases short, with 20 bases between. CDR3 coding DNA: TGTGCCAGCAGCTTGGGCCCGGACAGAACTACTACTGGGGCCAACGTCCTGACTTTC. It yields the protein CASSLGPDRTTTGANVLTF.

The chain combines TRBV18 with TRBJ1-2; the D gene is possibly TRBD1 (5 bases). The CDR3 has 14 residues. V lost 2 bases and J 8 bases, leaving 15 bases between the germline ends. The germline gives CDR1 KGHSH, CDR2 LQKENI. The CDR3 DNA reads as TGTGCCAGCTCACCAAGCAGGGATCGGGAGGGCTACACCTTC. Translated: CASSPSRDREGYTF.

This chain joins TRBV7-2 and TRBJ2-1; possibly TRBD2 for D (5 bases). V dropped 4 bases and J dropped 3 bases, with 7 bases sitting between them. CDR1 SGHTA and CDR2 FQGNSA come from the germline V gene. CDR3 length equals 13 residues. CDR3 nucleotides: TGTGCCAGCAGCTCAACTAGCTACAATGAGCAGTTCTTC. It translates to CASSSTSYNEQFF.

The CDR3 region is CASSQLSTDTQYF. The CDR3 bases are TGTGCCAGCAGCCAGCTATCCACAGATACGCAGTATTTT. This chain connects TRBV4-2 to TRBJ2-3; no reliable D call. V lost 3 bases and J 2 bases, leaving 6 bases between the germline ends. Germline CDR1 is LGHNA and CDR2 is YNFKEQ. The CDR3 is 13 amino acids.

This chain uses TRBV11-3 with TRBJ2-3; D is perhaps TRBD2 (5 bases). Germline V lookup: CDR1 SGHNT, CDR2 YENEEA. V lost 5 bases and J lost 2, with 29 bases in between. This CDR3 contains 20 residues. CDR3 loop: CASSPRKLFFLRDPTDTQYF. The CDR3 region has the DNA TGTGCCAGCAGCCCCCGTAAGCTCTTTTTTCTCCGGGATCCCACAGATACGCAGTATTTT. Looking up the rest from reference TRBV11-3 and TRBJ2-3 gives the full variable domain: EAGVVQSPRYKIIEKKQPVAFWCNPISGHNTLYWYLQNLGQGPELLIRYENEEAVDDSQLPKDRFSAERLKGVDSTLKIQPAELGDSAVYLCASSPRKLFFLRDPTDTQYFGPGTRLTVL.

The chain employs TRBV2 and TRBJ2-1, with TRBD1 identical over 7 bases. Germline V CDR1 and CDR2: SNHLY, FYNNEI. Trimming at V came to 6 bases and at J to 0 bases, leaving 2 bases not matched to a gene. This CDR3 has 14 residues. This CDR3 reads CASRGQSSYNEQFF. The CDR3, as DNA: TGTGCCAGCAGGGGACAGAGCTCCTACAATGAGCAGTTCTTC.

V is TRBV9 and J is TRBJ2-2; no definite D call. CDR3 length: 14 residues. The germline V gene encodes CDR1 SGDLS and CDR2 YYNGEE. V lost 1 base, J lost 2 bases, and 6 bases lay in between. The CDR3 region is CASSVTPNTGELFF. The CDR3 bases are TGTGCCAGCAGCGTAACTCCAAACACCGGGGAGCTGTTTTTT.

The genes are TRBV5-1 and TRBJ1-3, with D possibly TRBD1 on 6 matching bases. CDR3 length: 14 amino acids. Germline V lookup: CDR1 SGHRS, CDR2 YFSETQ. V was pared by 4 bases and J by 8 bases, with 16 bases between. The CDR3 coding sequence is TGCGCCAGCAGCCCTACAGGGTCAGTCGACACCATATATTTT. Its translation is CASSPTGSVDTIYF.

This clone was detected a few times. The genes are TRBV30 and TRBJ2-2; TRBD1 matches at 9 bases. The ends lost 4 bases at V and 7 bases at J; junction bases unmatched: 10. CDR1 GTSNPN and CDR2 SVGIG come from the germline V gene (reference sequence). The CDR3 is 15 residues long. DNA of the CDR3: TGTGCCTGGACCACTAAGGGACAGGGAGGCGGGGAGCTGTTTTTT. This sequence encodes CAWTTKGQGGGELFF. Complete variable domain (other parts from reference TRBV30 and TRBJ2-2): SQTIHQWPATLVQPVGSPLSLECTVEGTSNPNLYWYRQAAGRGLQLLFYSVGIGQISSEVPQNLSASRPQDRQFILSSKKLLLSDSGFYLCAWTTKGQGGGELFFGEGSRLTVL.

The rearrangement uses TRBV3-1 (or the pseudogene TRBV3-2) and TRBJ1-2, with 7 bases fitting TRBD1. The junction had 13 bases not matched to a gene; V was cut back by 4 bases and J by 8 bases. CDR3 length equals 15 residues. Germline-derived CDR1 and CDR2 are LGHDT and YNNKEL (reference sequence). In DNA form, the CDR3 reads TGTGCCAGCAGCCCCTACGGACAGGTCGATCGCGGCTACACCTTC. Amino acid sequence: CASSPYGQVDRGYTF.